Here is one TCR beta chain with its context. This sample is drawn from a study of blood T cell repertoires in COVID-19. Study-wide context: PBMCs, B-cell-depleted T cells, or T cells were the source of the cDNA or gDNA that made up the material.

Germline V gene data show CDR1 as MDHEN and CDR2 as SYDVKM. Trimming shortened V by 6 bases and J by 13 bases, and 13 bases separated the two germline ends. This CDR3 contains 11 residues. Original handling: It was from reference gene primer amplification that nucleated cell counts were estimated. The data were produced by immunoSEQ multiplex PCR, yet TCRdb's version contains in-frame clones alone and is incomplete. The V and J calls and the clone size are those of that table, but D and trimming were determined from the DNA. Of under 500,000 clones listed, around nine tenths are singletons. The genes are TRBV28 and TRBJ1-5; D is ambiguous. The sequence was collected from a woman aged 25 to 39 with acute or convalescent COVID-19. The sample taken for sequencing was peripheral blood. CDR3: CASSPGGPQHF. CDR3 in DNA: TGTGCCAGCAGCCCGGGAGGTCCTCAGCATTTT.